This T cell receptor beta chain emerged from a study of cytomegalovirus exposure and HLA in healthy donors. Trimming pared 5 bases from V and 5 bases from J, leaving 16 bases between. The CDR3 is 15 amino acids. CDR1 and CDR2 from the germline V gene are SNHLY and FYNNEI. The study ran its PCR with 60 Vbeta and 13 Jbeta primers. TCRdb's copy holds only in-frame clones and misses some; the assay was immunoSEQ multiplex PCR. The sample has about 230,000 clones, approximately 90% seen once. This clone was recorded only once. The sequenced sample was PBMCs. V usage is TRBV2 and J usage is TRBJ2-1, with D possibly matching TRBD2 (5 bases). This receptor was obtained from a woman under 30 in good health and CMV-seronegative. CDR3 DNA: TGTGCCAGCAGTCAAACGGTGAGCGGTAACAATGAGCAGTTCTTC. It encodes CASSQTVSGNNEQFF.